A selection of T cell receptor beta chains follows, all from one sample in a study of beta chain features in type 1 diabetes. Sequencing used immunoSEQ multiplex PCR; TCRdb keeps in-frame clones, though not all of them. The repertoire holds about 42,000 clones, with 50% as singletons. Sequenced sample: stem cell memory CD4+ T cells from blood. The receptors were gathered from a woman aged 25 to 39 in good health. Each CDR3 is given with its conserved first and last residue. Fields, in order: CDR3 length, clone size, J gene, V gene, CDR3 protein. Expanded clones are given a class, and other clones once, few, many or no size at all.

13,NA,TRBJ2-5,TRBV19,CASSFSVQETQYF
14,NA,TRBJ2-7,TRBV7-9,CASSSRTGRGEQYF
15,NA,TRBJ1-5,TRBV2,CASNPSTGGNQPQHF
16,few,TRBJ1-5,TRBV7-2,CASSFGQGGFNQPQHF
15,NA,TRBJ2-2,TRBV7-9,CASRESTGDTGELFF
14,NA,TRBJ2-1,TRBV27,CASSLRRGVNEQFF
14,few,TRBJ1-2,TRBV7-2,CASTTNQGDYGYTF
15,NA,TRBJ2-5,TRBV28,CASSFLQVSEGTQYF
19,NA,TRBJ2-5,TRBV27,CASSLRLRTGRFGQETQYF
14,NA,TRBJ2-2,TRBV7-8,CASSLRVLGGELFF
18,NA,TRBJ1-3,TRBV7-6,CASSSRGQGGPSGNTIYF
10,few,TRBJ2-3,TRBV29-1,CSVRELTQYF
13,few,TRBJ1-5,TRBV29-1,CSVRLQGDQPQHF
12,NA,TRBJ2-1,TRBV7-2,CASSKGYNEQFF
18,NA,TRBJ2-7,TRBV9,CASSVALGNLKIYYEQYF
17,NA,TRBJ2-7,TRBV18,CASSPRTSGRAASEQYF
14,NA,TRBJ1-1,TRBV5-4,CASSLIRENTEAFF
15,once,TRBJ2-7,TRBV15,CATSRDRAGTYEQYF
15,NA,TRBJ2-1,TRBV6-5,CASSYRRGPYNEQFF
14,NA,TRBJ1-2,TRBV4-3,CASSQGTGNYGYTF
13,NA,TRBJ2-3,TRBV11-2,CASSFLDSDTQYF
20,NA,TRBJ2-7,TRBV4-3,CASSQDSLSGRAGQRDEQYF
15,NA,TRBJ2-7,TRBV19,CASSMSRTETYEQYF
13,NA,TRBJ2-3,TRBV18,CASSPRDFDTQYF
15,NA,TRBJ2-1,TRBV4-2,CASSQTAGDYNEQFF
17,NA,TRBJ2-1,TRBV28,CASSPRELAGAYNEQFF
13,NA,TRBJ2-3,TRBV7-3,CASSFGGADTQYF
15,few,TRBJ2-5,TRBV5-1,CASSLGPGKAETQYF
14,NA,TRBJ2-1,TRBV29-1,CSAGGGSSYNEQFF
20,NA,TRBJ2-7,TRBV4-2,CASSPHSQGGDFPLSYEQYF
16,NA,TRBJ2-1,TRBV16,CASSRQTGPTFDEQFF
12,NA,TRBJ2-7,TRBV30,CAWSVRGYEQYF
13,NA,TRBJ2-2,TRBV29-1,CSGRTGNTGELFF
18,few,TRBJ2-1,TRBV7-2,CASSLVTSRGLAGGEQFF
15,NA,TRBJ2-2,TRBV6-5,CASRGGRVDTGELFF
17,NA,TRBJ2-1,TRBV28,CASSPTGVKAGYNEQFF
16,few,TRBJ2-2,TRBV19,CASSESGGLNTGELFF
14,NA,TRBJ1-4,TRBV4-1,CASSQDRVNEKLFF
12,few,TRBJ2-3,TRBV18,CASSTYLDTQYF
15,NA,TRBJ2-3,TRBV12-5,CASGLVVGSPDTQYF
14,NA,TRBJ2-1,TRBV29-1,CSVYEGGSYNEQFF
15,NA,NA,TRBV11-2,CASSERQGPIHEQYF
17,once,TRBJ2-1,TRBV11-3,CASSFYSGSAPYNEQFF
13,NA,TRBJ2-5,TRBV19,CASSPRQKGTQYF
14,few,TRBJ2-7,TRBV29-1,CSVEDRAGSYEQYF
15,NA,TRBJ2-7,TRBV28,CASSSGQGPIYEQYF
14,NA,TRBJ2-7,TRBV19,CASSKWTENYEQYF
15,NA,TRBJ2-3,TRBV4-3,CASSQEAGGPDTQYF
15,NA,TRBJ2-1,TRBV11-1,CASSLDRGSYNEQFF